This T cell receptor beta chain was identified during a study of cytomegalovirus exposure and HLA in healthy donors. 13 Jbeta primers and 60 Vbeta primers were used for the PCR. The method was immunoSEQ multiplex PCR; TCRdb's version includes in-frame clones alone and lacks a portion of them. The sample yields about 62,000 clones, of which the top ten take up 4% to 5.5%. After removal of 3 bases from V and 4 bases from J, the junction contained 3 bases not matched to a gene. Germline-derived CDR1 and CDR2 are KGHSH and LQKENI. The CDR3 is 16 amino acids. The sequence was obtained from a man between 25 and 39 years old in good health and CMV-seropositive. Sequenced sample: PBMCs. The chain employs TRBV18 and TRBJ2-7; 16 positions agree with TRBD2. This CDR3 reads CASSPKGLAGGYEQYF. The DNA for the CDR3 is TGTGCCAGCTCACCTAAGGGACTAGCGGGAGGGTACGAGCAGTACTTC.